This is a list of T cell receptor beta chains from one sample in a study of blood T cell repertoires in COVID-19. Method: immunoSEQ multiplex PCR; TCRdb's copy keeps in-frame clones and lacks some. The repertoire includes about 410,000 clones, less than 95% of them detected once, and 0.55% to 0.75% sits in the top ten. The sample comprised PBMCs or T cells enriched from blood (not recorded which). Source of these receptors: a man aged 18 to 29 who had recovered from COVID-19. Both conserved end residues are part of each CDR3. D genes are given only for firm matches. The size field is filled for only some rows; it gives once, few, many or a size class.

v_call	j_call	clone_size	d_call	cdr3_length	cdr3_aa	cdr3_nt
TRBV9	TRBJ2-7	NA	TRBD2	12	CASSADQRELYF	TGTGCCAGCAGCGCGGATCAGCGGGAGTTGTACTTC
TRBV11-2	TRBJ2-7	NA	TRBD2	15	CASSLAVAGFVEQYF	TGTGCCAGCAGCTTAGCGGTAGCGGGATTTGTCGAGCAGTACTTC
TRBV19	TRBJ1-5	NA	TRBD1	18	CASSTTDRGLDSNQPQHF	TGTGCCAGTAGTACCACTGACAGGGGGCTCGATAGCAATCAGCCCCAGCATTTT
TRBV9	TRBJ2-7	NA	TRBD1	16	CASSAVQTGMVTEQYF	TGTGCCAGCAGCGCAGTTCAGACAGGGATGGTTACGGAGCAGTACTTC
TRBV24-1	TRBJ2-3	NA	TRBD2	11	CATGLAGSQYF	TGTGCCACCGGACTAGCGGGTTCTCAGTATTTT
TRBV27	TRBJ1-1	NA	TRBD1	13	CASRDRGSTEAFF	TGTGCCAGCAGGGACAGGGGTTCGACTGAAGCTTTCTTT
TRBV5-1	TRBJ2-1	once	TRBD2	14	CASSSYPGGNEQFF	TGCGCCAGCAGCTCCTACCCCGGGGGGAATGAGCAGTTCTTC
TRBV2	TRBJ1-2	NA	TRBD1	13	CASRDDRVDGYTF	TGTGCCAGCAGAGACGACAGGGTGGACGGCTACACCTTC
TRBV2	TRBJ2-5	few	NA	12	CASSALQETQYF	TGTGCCAGCAGTGCCCTCCAAGAGACCCAGTACTTC
TRBV7-2	TRBJ1-4	once	NA	16	CASSYGGARSNEKLFF	TGTGCCAGCAGCTACGGGGGTGCGAGGAGTAATGAAAAACTGTTTTTT
TRBV5-6	TRBJ2-1	NA	NA	16	CASSLQGFSTYNEQFF	TGTGCCAGCAGCCTACAGGGATTCAGCACCTACAATGAGCAGTTCTTC
TRBV12-3/TRBV12-4	TRBJ2-7	NA	TRBD2	13	CASSLGGVYEQYF	TGTGCCAGCAGTTTGGGGGGGGTCTACGAGCAGTACTTC
TRBV15	TRBJ1-3	NA	NA	17	CATSRGGTQSSGNTIYF	TGTGCCACCAGCAGGGGCGGGACTCAGAGCTCTGGAAACACCATATATTTT
TRBV18	TRBJ1-4	NA	TRBD1	14	CASSPGQFNEKLFF	TGTGCCAGCTCACCGGGACAGTTTAATGAAAAACTGTTTTTT
TRBV18	TRBJ1-1	NA	NA	13	CASSPLGEGRAFF	TGTGCCAGCTCACCATTGGGGGAGGGCAGAGCTTTCTTT
TRBV2	TRBJ1-6	NA	NA	12	CASSEPPSPLHF	TGTGCCAGCAGTGAACCCCCATCACCCCTCCACTTT
TRBV2	TRBJ1-2	NA	NA	14	CASSEAGGGYGYTF	TGTGCCAGCAGTGAAGCGGGGGGTGGCTATGGCTACACCTTC
TRBV12-5	TRBJ1-3	NA	NA	17	CASGLVLEGASGNTIYF	TGTGCTAGTGGTTTGGTATTGGAGGGTGCATCTGGAAACACCATATATTTT
TRBV30	TRBJ2-1	NA	NA	15	CAWSVGSGPYNEQFF	TGTGCCTGGAGTGTGGGGAGCGGACCATACAATGAGCAGTTCTTC
TRBV5-5	TRBJ1-1	NA	TRBD1	15	CASSLGQGVNTEAFF	TGTGCCAGCAGCTTGGGACAGGGGGTGAACACTGAAGCTTTCTTT
TRBV2	TRBJ2-6	NA	NA	13	CASASRGANVLTF	TGTGCCAGCGCTAGTAGGGGGGCCAACGTCCTGACTTTC
TRBV19	TRBJ1-5	NA	NA	14	CATGYRAGNQPQHF	TGTGCCACCGGGTACAGGGCGGGCAATCAGCCCCAGCATTTT
TRBV5-1	TRBJ2-1	NA	TRBD2	13	CASSGGRNNEQFF	TGCGCCAGCAGCGGCGGGAGGAACAATGAGCAGTTCTTC
TRBV7-2	TRBJ1-5	NA	NA	16	CASSPRAVLRDQPQHF	TGTGCCAGCAGCCCGAGGGCTGTCTTGCGGGATCAGCCCCAGCATTTT
TRBV29-1	TRBJ2-2	NA	TRBD2	16	CSVTARTSGFSGELFF	TGCAGCGTTACGGCACGGACTAGCGGGTTCTCAGGGGAGCTGTTTTTT
TRBV27	TRBJ2-7	NA	TRBD1	14	CASSAGTAFYEQYF	TGTGCCAGCAGTGCCGGGACAGCTTTCTACGAGCAGTACTTC
TRBV27	TRBJ2-7	NA	NA	15	CASSLMGANPYEQYF	TGTGCCAGCAGTTTAATGGGGGCTAACCCCTACGAGCAGTACTTC
TRBV7-5	TRBJ1-2	NA	NA	13	CVRSLMRGPGYTF	TGTGTCAGAAGCTTAATGAGAGGGCCCGGCTACACCTTC
TRBV5-1	TRBJ2-1	NA	TRBD2	15	CASSWAPGLDNEQFF	TGCGCCAGCAGCTGGGCCCCGGGACTAGACAATGAGCAGTTCTTC